The text below deals with one T cell receptor beta chain. Antigen specificity is unknown. This record comes from a study of persistence of HIV-infected CD4 T cells. Whole-study results and caveats: Degenerate expanded CDR3beta sequences were enriched among CMV- and Gag-responding cells.

Cells were stimulated with CMV-infected fibroblast lysates at roughly 10 ug/mL. Sorting selected CD4+ T cells upregulating both CD40 ligand and CD69. Sequencing used immunoSEQ version 4 in survey mode. Measured with immunoSEQ multiplex PCR; TCRdb has only the in-frame clones, and not every one. Of almost 20,000 clones in the sample, approximately 80% were seen once. Sequenced here: CD4+ T cells sorted from PBMCs after roughly 17-hour stimulation, sampled from a patient who received antiretroviral therapy. This sequence originates from an adult man with HIV who was CMV-seropositive.

CDR3 in DNA: TGTGCCAGCAGCCCTCGCAGGGGCAACACTGAAGCTTTCTTT. Translation gives CASSPRRGNTEAFF. The chain is built from TRBV5-8 and TRBJ1-1, with D perhaps TRBD1 (6 bases). The CDR3 totals 14 residues. V was shortened by 4 bases and J by 2 bases, with 12 bases between the two germline ends. Germline lookup yields CDR1 SGHTS and CDR2 YDEGEE.